Presented here are 2 T cell receptor beta chains from one specimen sequenced in a study of cytomegalovirus exposure and HLA in healthy donors. Both 60 Vbeta primers and 13 Jbeta primers went into the PCR. Repertoires were generated with immunoSEQ multiplex PCR, while TCRdb's copy carries only in-frame clones and drops some. Here the sample spans 110,000 to 150,000 clones, roughly 75% being singletons. Sequencing was done on a sample of PBMCs. These receptors all come from a female donor in good health and CMV-seronegative.

The V call is TRBV5-6, the J call TRBJ1-6, with unresolved D. V was trimmed by 0 bases and J by 0 bases, leaving 4 bases between them. The CDR3 totals 15 residues. The germline V gene encodes CDR1 SGHDT and CDR2 YYEEEE. The CDR3 bases are TGTGCCAGCAGCTTGGCTCGCTCCTATAATTCACCCCTCCACTTT. Encoded protein: CASSLARSYNSPLHF.

The V call is TRBV6-7, the J call TRBJ2-7; maybe TRBD1 (6 bases). TRBV6-7 is an ORF for which the function is uncertain. There are 17 residues in the CDR3. The V gene lost 0 bases and the J gene lost 4 bases, with 19 bases spanning the gap. CDR3 sequence (DNA): TGTGCCAGCAGTTACTCGGCTCGGTTGGACAGCAAATACGAGCAGTACTTC. Translating gives CASSYSARLDSKYEQYF.